A selection of T cell receptor beta chains follows, all from one sample in a study of cytomegalovirus exposure and HLA in healthy donors. TCRdb keeps only in-frame clones here, not all; method: immunoSEQ multiplex PCR. The table shows fewer than 150,000 clones, with about nine tenths occurring only once. Material: PBMCs. All receptors come from a man aged 25-40 years in good health and CMV-seronegative. The CDR3 runs from the conserved cysteine through the conserved F or W. D genes are given only for firm matches. Clone size, where shown, is once, few, many, or a class for clones that have expanded.

v_call: TRBV5-1; clone_size: once; j_call: TRBJ1-2; d_call: -; cdr3_length: 12; cdr3_nt: TGCGCCAGCAGCTCAGCAGGAGGGGGCTACACCTTC; cdr3_aa: CASSSAGGGYTF
v_call: TRBV5-6; clone_size: -; j_call: TRBJ1-6; d_call: -; cdr3_length: 14; cdr3_nt: TGTGCCAGCAGCTTAGGACAGACGAATTCACCCCTCCACTTT; cdr3_aa: CASSLGQTNSPLHF
v_call: TRBV30; clone_size: -; j_call: TRBJ2-6; d_call: TRBD1; cdr3_length: 18; cdr3_nt: TGTGCCTGGAGTGGACCGGGACAGGTGTACTCTGGGGCCAACGTCCTGACTTTC; cdr3_aa: CAWSGPGQVYSGANVLTF
v_call: TRBV19; clone_size: -; j_call: TRBJ1-1; d_call: -; cdr3_length: 12; cdr3_nt: TGTGCCTGTGACGCGGGGAACACTGAAGCTTTCTTT; cdr3_aa: CACDAGNTEAFF
v_call: TRBV25-1; clone_size: -; j_call: TRBJ1-1; d_call: -; cdr3_length: 14; cdr3_nt: TGTGCCAGCAGTAGCGGGGTAATGAACACTGAAGCTTTCTTT; cdr3_aa: CASSSGVMNTEAFF
v_call: TRBV5-5; clone_size: -; j_call: TRBJ2-7; d_call: TRBD2; cdr3_length: 15; cdr3_nt: TGTGCCAGCAGTCGCAATTGGGACTACGCCTACGAGCAGTACTTC; cdr3_aa: CASSRNWDYAYEQYF
v_call: TRBV4-3; clone_size: -; j_call: TRBJ2-7; d_call: -; cdr3_length: 14; cdr3_nt: TGCGCCAGCAGCCAAGTTAGCCCAGGGCACGAGCAGTACTTC; cdr3_aa: CASSQVSPGHEQYF
v_call: TRBV9; clone_size: -; j_call: TRBJ2-1; d_call: TRBD2; cdr3_length: 16; cdr3_nt: TGTGCCAGCAGCCCTCGGATAGGACTAGCACACAATGAGCAGTTCTTC; cdr3_aa: CASSPRIGLAHNEQFF
v_call: TRBV5-5; clone_size: -; j_call: TRBJ1-5; d_call: -; cdr3_length: 15; cdr3_nt: TGTGCCAGCAGCCGCCGCAGGGGCGTGGAGCAGCCCCAGCATTTT; cdr3_aa: CASSRRRGVEQPQHF
v_call: TRBV27; clone_size: -; j_call: TRBJ2-5; d_call: TRBD1; cdr3_length: 14; cdr3_nt: TGTGCCAGCAGAAGATCAGGGGGCGTGGAGACCCAGTACTTC; cdr3_aa: CASRRSGGVETQYF
v_call: TRBV11-2; clone_size: -; j_call: TRBJ2-3; d_call: -; cdr3_length: 15; cdr3_nt: TGTGCCAGCAGCTTAGAATTGGCCCTAGCGCATACGCAGTATTTT; cdr3_aa: CASSLELALAHTQYF
v_call: TRBV16; clone_size: -; j_call: TRBJ2-2; d_call: -; cdr3_length: 15; cdr3_nt: TGTGCCAGCAGCCAAGTGGACAGTAACACCGGGGAGCTGTTTTTT; cdr3_aa: CASSQVDSNTGELFF
v_call: TRBV7-2; clone_size: few; j_call: TRBJ2-2; d_call: -; cdr3_length: 14; cdr3_nt: TGTGCCAGCAGCTTATTTAGCCACACCGGGGAGCTGTTTTTT; cdr3_aa: CASSLFSHTGELFF
v_call: TRBV7-9; clone_size: -; j_call: TRBJ1-4; d_call: -; cdr3_length: 14; cdr3_nt: TGTGCCAGCAGCATTCAGGGGTCTGGTGAAAAACTGTTTTTT; cdr3_aa: CASSIQGSGEKLFF
v_call: TRBV2; clone_size: -; j_call: TRBJ1-1; d_call: TRBD1; cdr3_length: 13; cdr3_nt: TGTGCCAGCAGACAGGGGGCGGTTGGAGAAGCTTTCTTT; cdr3_aa: CASRQGAVGEAFF
v_call: TRBV14; clone_size: -; j_call: TRBJ2-2; d_call: TRBD2; cdr3_length: 18; cdr3_nt: TGTGCCAGCAGCTCAATATGGAGCGGGAGGCCACATTCTGGGGAGCTGTTTTTT; cdr3_aa: CASSSIWSGRPHSGELFF
v_call: TRBV5-1; clone_size: -; j_call: TRBJ2-3; d_call: -; cdr3_length: 16; cdr3_nt: TGCGCCAGCAGCTTGACAGGATTAACTAGCACAGATACGCAGTATTTT; cdr3_aa: CASSLTGLTSTDTQYF
v_call: TRBV21-1; clone_size: -; j_call: TRBJ2-7; d_call: -; cdr3_length: 13; cdr3_nt: TGTGCCGGAGGACTAGCGGGATCCTACGAGCAGTACTTC; cdr3_aa: CAGGLAGSYEQYF
v_call: TRBV10-1; clone_size: -; j_call: TRBJ2-2; d_call: -; cdr3_length: 14; cdr3_nt: TGCGCCAGCTCCCCCAGGGATTTTGCCGGGGAGCTGTTTTTT; cdr3_aa: CASSPRDFAGELFF
v_call: TRBV2; clone_size: -; j_call: TRBJ1-2; d_call: TRBD1; cdr3_length: 13; cdr3_nt: TGTGCCAGCAGTCGGGACAGCACCTATGGCTACACCTTC; cdr3_aa: CASSRDSTYGYTF